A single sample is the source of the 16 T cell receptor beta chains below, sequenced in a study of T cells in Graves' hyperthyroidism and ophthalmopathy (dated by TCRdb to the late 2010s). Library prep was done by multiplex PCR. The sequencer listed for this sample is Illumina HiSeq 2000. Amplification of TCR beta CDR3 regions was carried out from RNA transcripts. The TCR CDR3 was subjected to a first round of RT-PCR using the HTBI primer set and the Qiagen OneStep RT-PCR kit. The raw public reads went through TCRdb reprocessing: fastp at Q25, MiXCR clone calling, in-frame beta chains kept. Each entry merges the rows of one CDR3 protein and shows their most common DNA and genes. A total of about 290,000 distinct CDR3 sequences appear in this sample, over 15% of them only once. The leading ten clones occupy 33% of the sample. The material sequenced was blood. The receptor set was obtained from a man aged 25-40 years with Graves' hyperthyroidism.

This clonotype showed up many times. As DNA, the CDR3 is TGTGCCAGCAGCCCTACTAAGGGAGACGGCTACACCTTC. It codes for CASSPTKGDGYTF. V is TRBV5-6 and J is TRBJ1-2; D is unresolved. Germline lookup yields CDR1 SGHDT and CDR2 YYEEEE. CDR3 length: 13 residues. V lost 4 bases to trimming and J lost 8 bases, with 15 bases between them.

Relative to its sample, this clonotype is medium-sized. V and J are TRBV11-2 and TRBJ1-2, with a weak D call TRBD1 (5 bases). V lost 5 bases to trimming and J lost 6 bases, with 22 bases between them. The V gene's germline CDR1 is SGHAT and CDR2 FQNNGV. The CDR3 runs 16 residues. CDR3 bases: TGTGCCAGCAGCCCGGGGACGCCCACTCCTTCCGATGGCTACACCTTC. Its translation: CASSPGTPTPSDGYTF.

The DNA for the CDR3 is TGTGCCAGTAGTATAGGCCTACAGGTCTACAATCAGCCCCAGCATTTT. This sequence encodes CASSIGLQVYNQPQHF. This chain connects TRBV19 to TRBJ1-5; D is possibly TRBD1 (5 bases). Trimming pared 1 base from V and 3 bases from J, leaving 13 bases between. This CDR3 is built from 16 residues. Germline V gives CDR1 LNHDA, CDR2 SQIVND (reference sequence).

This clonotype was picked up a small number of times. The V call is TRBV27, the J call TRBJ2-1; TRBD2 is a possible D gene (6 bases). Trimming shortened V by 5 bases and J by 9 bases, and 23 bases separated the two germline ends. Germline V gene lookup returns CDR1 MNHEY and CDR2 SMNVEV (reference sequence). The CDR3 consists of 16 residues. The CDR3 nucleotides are TGTGCCAGCAGTCCATCCGCGGTTGGAGGGTCGGGTGAGCAGTTCTTC. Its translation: CASSPSAVGGSGEQFF.

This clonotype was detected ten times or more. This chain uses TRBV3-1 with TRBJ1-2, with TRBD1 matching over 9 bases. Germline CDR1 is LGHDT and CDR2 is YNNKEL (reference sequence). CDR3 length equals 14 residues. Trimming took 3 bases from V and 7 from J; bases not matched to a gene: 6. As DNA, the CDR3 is TGTGCCAGCAGCCACCTGGGACAGGGAGGTGGCTACACCTTC. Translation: CASSHLGQGGGYTF.

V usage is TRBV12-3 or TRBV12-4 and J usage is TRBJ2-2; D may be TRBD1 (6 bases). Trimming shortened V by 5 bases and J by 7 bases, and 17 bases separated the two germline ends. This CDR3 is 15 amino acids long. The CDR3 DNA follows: TGTGCCAGCAGTCCCTGGACAGACGTTTTCGGGGAGCTGTTTTTT. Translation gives CASSPWTDVFGELFF.

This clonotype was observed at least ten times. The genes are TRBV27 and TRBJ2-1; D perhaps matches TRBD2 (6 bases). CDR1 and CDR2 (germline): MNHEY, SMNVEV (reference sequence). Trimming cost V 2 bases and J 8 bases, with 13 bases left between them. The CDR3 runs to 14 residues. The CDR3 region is CASSLGLAGHEQFF. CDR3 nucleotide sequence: TGTGCCAGCAGTTTAGGGCTCGCGGGGCATGAGCAGTTCTTC.

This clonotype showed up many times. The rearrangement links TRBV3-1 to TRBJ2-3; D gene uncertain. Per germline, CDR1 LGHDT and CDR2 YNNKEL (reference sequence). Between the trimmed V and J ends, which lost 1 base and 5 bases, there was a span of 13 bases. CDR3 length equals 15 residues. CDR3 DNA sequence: TGTGCCAGCAGCCAAGGTTGGAGCGCCAGAGATACGCAGTATTTT. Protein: CASSQGWSARDTQYF.

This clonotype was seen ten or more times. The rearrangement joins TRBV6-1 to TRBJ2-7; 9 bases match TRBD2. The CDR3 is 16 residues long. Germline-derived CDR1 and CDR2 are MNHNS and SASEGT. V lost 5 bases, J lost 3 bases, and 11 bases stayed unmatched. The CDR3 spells CASSYGRASGNYEQYF. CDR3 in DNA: TGTGCCAGCAGTTACGGTAGGGCTAGCGGGAACTACGAGCAGTACTTC.

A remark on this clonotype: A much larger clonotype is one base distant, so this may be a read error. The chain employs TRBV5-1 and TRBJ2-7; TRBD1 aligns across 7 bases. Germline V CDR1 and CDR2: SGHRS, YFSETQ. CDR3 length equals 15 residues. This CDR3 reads CVSSLGRDSSYEQYF. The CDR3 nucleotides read TGCGTCAGCAGCTTGGGACGGGACAGCTCCTACGAGCAGTACTTC.

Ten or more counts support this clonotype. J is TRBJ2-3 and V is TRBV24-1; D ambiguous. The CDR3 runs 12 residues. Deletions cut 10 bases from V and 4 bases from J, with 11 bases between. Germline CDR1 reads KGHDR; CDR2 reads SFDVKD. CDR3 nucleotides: TGTGCCACAGGGTCGGCGGCAGATACGCAGTATTTT. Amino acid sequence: CATGSAADTQYF.

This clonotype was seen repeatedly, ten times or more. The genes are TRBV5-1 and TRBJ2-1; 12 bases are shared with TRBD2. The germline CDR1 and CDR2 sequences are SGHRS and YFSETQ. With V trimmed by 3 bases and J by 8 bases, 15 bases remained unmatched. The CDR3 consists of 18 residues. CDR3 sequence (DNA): TGCGCCAGCAGCTGGGGACAGTGGACTAGCGGGACTAAGGATGAGCAGTTCTTC. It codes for CASSWGQWTSGTKDEQFF.

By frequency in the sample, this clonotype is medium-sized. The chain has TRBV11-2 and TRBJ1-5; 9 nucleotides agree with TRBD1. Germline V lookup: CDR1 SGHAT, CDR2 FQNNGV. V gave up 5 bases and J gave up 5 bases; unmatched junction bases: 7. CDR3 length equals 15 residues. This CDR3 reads CASSEDRGAHQPQHF. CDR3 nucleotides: TGTGCCAGCAGCGAAGACAGGGGGGCCCATCAGCCCCAGCATTTT.

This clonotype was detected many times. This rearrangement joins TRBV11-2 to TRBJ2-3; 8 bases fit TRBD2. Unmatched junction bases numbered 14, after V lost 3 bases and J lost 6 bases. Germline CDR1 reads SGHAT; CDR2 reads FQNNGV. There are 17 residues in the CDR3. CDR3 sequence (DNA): TGTGCCAGCAGCTTTGAGGGCCTAGCGGGTCTTTGGGATACGCAGTATTTT. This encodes CASSFEGLAGLWDTQYF.

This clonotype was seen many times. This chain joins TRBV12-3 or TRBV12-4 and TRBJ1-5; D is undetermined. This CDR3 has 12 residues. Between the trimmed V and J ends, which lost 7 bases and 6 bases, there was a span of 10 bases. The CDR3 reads CASTQSGQPQHF. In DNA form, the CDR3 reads TGTGCCAGCACCCAAAGCGGTCAGCCCCAGCATTTT.

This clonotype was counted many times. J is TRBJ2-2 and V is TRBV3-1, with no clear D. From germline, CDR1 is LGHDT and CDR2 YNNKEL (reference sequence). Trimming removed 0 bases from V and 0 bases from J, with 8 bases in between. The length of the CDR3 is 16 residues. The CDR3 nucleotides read TGTGCCAGCAGCCAAGAATTGGTCACGAACACCGGGGAGCTGTTTTTT. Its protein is CASSQELVTNTGELFF.